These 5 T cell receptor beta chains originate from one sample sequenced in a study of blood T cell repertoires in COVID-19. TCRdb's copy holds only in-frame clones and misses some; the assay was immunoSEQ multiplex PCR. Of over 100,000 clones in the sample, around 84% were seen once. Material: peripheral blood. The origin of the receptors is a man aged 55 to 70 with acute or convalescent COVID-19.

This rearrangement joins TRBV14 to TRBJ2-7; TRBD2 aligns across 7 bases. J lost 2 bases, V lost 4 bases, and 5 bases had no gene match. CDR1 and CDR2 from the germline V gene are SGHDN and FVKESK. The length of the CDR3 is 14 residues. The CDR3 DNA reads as TGTGCCAGCAGCCCCCGGGGAGGGCCCTACGAGCAGTACTTC. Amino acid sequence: CASSPRGGPYEQYF.

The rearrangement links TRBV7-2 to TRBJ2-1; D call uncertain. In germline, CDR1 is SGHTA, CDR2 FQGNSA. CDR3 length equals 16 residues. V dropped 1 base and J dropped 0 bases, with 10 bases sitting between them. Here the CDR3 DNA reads TGTGCCAGCAGCTTAGGTCTACGGAGCTCCTACAATGAGCAGTTCTTC. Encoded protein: CASSLGLRSSYNEQFF.

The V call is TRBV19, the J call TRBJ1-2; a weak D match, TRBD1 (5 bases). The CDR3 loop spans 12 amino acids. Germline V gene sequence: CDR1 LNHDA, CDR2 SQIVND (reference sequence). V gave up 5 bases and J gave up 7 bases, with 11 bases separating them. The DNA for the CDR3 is TGTGCCAGTAGTCAGGGCCCCTCTGGCTACACCTTC. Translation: CASSQGPSGYTF. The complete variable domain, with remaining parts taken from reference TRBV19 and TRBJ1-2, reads DGGITQSPKYLFRKEGQNVTLSCEQNLNHDAMYWYRQDPGQGLRLIYYSQIVNDFQKGDIAEGYSVSREKKESFPLTVTSAQKNPTAFYLCASSQGPSGYTFGSGTRLTVV.

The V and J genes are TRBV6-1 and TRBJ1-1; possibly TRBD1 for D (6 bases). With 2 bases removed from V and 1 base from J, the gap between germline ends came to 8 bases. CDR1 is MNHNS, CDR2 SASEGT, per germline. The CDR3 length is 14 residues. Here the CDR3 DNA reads TGTGCCAGCAGTGAAATGACAGGGAACACTGAAGCTTTCTTT. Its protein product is CASSEMTGNTEAFF.

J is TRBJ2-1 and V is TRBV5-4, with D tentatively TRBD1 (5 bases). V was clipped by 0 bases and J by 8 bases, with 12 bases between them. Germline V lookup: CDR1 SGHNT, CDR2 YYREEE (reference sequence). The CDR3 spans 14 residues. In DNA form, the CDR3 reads TGTGCCAGCAGCTTGGGCAGGGCTTCGGATGAGCAGTTCTTC. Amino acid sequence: CASSLGRASDEQFF.